The clone carrying this T cell receptor beta chain was counted at least ten times. These data come from a study of early T cells in non-severe SARS-CoV-2 infection. Unique molecular identifiers were added to individual cDNA molecules. TCRdb processed the 5' RACE reads anew with MiXCR; each CDR3 protein has one entry. This sample has 90,000 to 100,000 distinct CDR3 sequences, with roughly an eighth found just once. CDR3 length: 13 residues. Trimming took 3 bases from V and 10 from J, leaving 15 bases between them. This chain joins TRBV12-3 or TRBV12-4 and TRBJ1-1; D is perhaps TRBD1 (6 bases). The sequence was obtained from an adult who was a healthcare worker with PCR-confirmed SARS-CoV-2 infection or an uninfected control (not recorded which). The sequenced material came from whole blood. The CDR3 sequence is CASSFEGQGRAFF. DNA of the CDR3: TGTGCCAGCAGTTTTGAAGGGCAGGGGAGAGCTTTCTTT.